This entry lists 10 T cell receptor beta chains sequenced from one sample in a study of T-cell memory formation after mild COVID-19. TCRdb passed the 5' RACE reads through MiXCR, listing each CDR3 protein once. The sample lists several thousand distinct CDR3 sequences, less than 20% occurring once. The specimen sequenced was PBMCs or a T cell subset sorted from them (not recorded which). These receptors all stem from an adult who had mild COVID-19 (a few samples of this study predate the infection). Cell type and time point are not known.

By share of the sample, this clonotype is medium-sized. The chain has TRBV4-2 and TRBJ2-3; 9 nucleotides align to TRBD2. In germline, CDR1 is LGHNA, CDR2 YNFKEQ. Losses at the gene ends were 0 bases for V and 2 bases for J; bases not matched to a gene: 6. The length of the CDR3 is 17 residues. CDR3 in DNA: TGTGCCAGCAGCCAAGATAGAAGCGGGGGGCCCACAGATACGCAGTATTTT. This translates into CASSQDRSGGPTDTQYF.

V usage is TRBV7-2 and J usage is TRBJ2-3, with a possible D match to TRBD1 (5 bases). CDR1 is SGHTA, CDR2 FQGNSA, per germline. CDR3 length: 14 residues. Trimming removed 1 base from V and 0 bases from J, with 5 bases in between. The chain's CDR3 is CASSLGQSTDTQYF. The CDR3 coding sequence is TGTGCCAGCAGCTTAGGACAGAGCACAGATACGCAGTATTTT.

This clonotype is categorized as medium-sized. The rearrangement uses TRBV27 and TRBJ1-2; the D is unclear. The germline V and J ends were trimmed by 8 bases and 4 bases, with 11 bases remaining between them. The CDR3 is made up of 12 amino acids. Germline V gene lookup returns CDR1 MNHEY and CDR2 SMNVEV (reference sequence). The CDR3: CASGMVGYGYTF. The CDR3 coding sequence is TGTGCCAGCGGGATGGTTGGCTATGGCTACACCTTC.

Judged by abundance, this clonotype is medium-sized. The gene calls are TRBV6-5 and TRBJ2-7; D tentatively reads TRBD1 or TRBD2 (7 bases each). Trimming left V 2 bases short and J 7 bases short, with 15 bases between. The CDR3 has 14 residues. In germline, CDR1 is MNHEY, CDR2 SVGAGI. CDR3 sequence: CASSYGAGGGEQYF. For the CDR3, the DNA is TGTGCCAGCAGTTACGGGGCAGGGGGGGGAGAGCAGTACTTC.

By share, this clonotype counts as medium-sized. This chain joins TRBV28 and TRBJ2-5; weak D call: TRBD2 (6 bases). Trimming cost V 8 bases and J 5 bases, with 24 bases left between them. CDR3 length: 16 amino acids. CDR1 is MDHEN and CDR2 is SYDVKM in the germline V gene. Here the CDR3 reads CASGGIAFGSKETQYF. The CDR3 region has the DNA TGTGCCAGCGGGGGAATAGCGTTCGGGAGCAAGGAGACCCAGTACTTC. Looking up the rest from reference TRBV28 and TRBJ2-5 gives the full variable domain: DVKVTQSSRYLVKRTGEKVFLECVQDMDHENMFWYRQDPGLGLRLIYFSYDVKMKEKGDIPEGYSVSREKKERFSLILESASTNQTSMYLCASGGIAFGSKETQYFGPGTRLLVL.

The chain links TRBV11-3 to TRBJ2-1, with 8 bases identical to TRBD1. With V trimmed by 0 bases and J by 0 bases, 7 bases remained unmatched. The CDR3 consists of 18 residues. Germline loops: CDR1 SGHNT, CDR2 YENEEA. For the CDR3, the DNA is TGTGCCAGCAGCTTAGAACAGGGGGGCTCGAGCTCCTACAATGAGCAGTTCTTC. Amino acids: CASSLEQGGSSSYNEQFF.

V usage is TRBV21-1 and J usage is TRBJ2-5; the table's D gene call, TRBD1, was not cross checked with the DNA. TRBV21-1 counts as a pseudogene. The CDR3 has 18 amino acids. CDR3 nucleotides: TGTGCCAGCAGGTCCCCGGGGTTGGGGACAGGGGACGAAGAGACCCAGTACTTC. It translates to CASRSPGLGTGDEETQYF.

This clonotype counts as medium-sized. The CDR3 region is CASSEDGRDTQYF. As DNA, the CDR3 is TGTGCCAGCAGTGAGGACGGGCGGGATACGCAGTATTTT. This chain uses TRBV12-3 or TRBV12-4 with TRBJ2-3; D is uncertain. The CDR3 has 13 residues. V lost 5 bases to trimming and J lost 6 bases, with 12 bases between them.

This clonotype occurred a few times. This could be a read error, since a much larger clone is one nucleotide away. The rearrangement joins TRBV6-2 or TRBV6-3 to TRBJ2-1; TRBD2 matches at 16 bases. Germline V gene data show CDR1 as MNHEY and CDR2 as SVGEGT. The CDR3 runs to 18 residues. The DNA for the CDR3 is TGTGCCAGCAGCCCGGGACTAGCGGGGGGGCCTCCTTACACTGAGCAGTTCTTC. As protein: CASSPGLAGGPPYTEQFF.

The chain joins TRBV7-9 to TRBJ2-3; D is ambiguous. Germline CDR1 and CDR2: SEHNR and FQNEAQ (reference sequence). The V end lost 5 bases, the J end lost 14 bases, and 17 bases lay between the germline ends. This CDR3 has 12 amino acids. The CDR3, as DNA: TGTGCCAGCAGCCTTGTCGAGTCGAGTCGGTATTTT. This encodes CASSLVESSRYF. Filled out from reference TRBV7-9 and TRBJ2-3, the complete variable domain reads DTGVSQNPRHKITKRGQNVTFRCDPISEHNRLYWYRQTLGQGPEFLTYFQNEAQLEKSRLLSDRFSAERPKGSFSTLEIQRTEQGDSAMYLCASSLVESSRYFGPGTRLTVL.